This is a list of T cell receptor beta chains from one sample in a study of blood T cell repertoires in COVID-19. Produced via immunoSEQ multiplex PCR; TCRdb's table is partial and in-frame only. The repertoire has about 100,000 clones, about 90% of them found once; the top ten carry roughly 12%. Material: peripheral blood. The receptors were sampled from a woman in her 30s with acute or convalescent COVID-19. CDR3s leave out the opening cysteine and the closing phenylalanine or tryptophan.

CDR3	V
ASSLTGNTEAF	TRBV12-3/TRBV12-4
ASSSGQVNYGYT	TRBV28
ASSGQDYNSPLH	TRBV18
ASSFKSEGSTDTQY	TRBV5-1
ASSLTAYGYT	TRBV28
AIQGAYEQY	TRBV10-3
ASSSTGPGELF	TRBV27
ASSIVQEAGAGYT	TRBV19
ASSLPGRDPNYGYT	TRBV11-2
AAMGHLNTEAF	TRBV28
ASFRMGQVKLGTEAF	TRBV18
ASSSRTGNAPLH	TRBV27
ASSPERGMSYNEQF	TRBV18
ASSEEGPGFKPLH	TRBV2
ASRTGGKETQY	TRBV28
ASSLTGTSGDNEQF	TRBV5-1
ASSEAGGTYEQY	TRBV2
ASSYSLDREQF	TRBV6-6
ASSPRGLQRNEQF	TRBV7-2
ASSSVAGNTIY	TRBV7-3
ASSPRDTLFYEQY	TRBV7-2
ASSERAGSGGLFFEQF	TRBV2
ASSFNGYEQY	TRBV5-1
ASSQDNQPQH	TRBV12-3/TRBV12-4
ASSTTGGRGTEAF	TRBV18
ASSRTGPSYEQY	TRBV27
ASSQLGLDTQY	TRBV4-1
ASSSAGWGTDTQY	TRBV5-1
ASSPPRGGAGGYT	TRBV6-5
ASSGVRTGDSPLH	TRBV2
SGQGANEKLF	TRBV29-1
ASSPQSAGAEQY	TRBV18
AWKGLLNTGELF	TRBV30
ASSEPGFHEQY	TRBV25-1
ASGPSGGRTDTQY	TRBV7-3
ASSTYSSGGDFSTDTQY	TRBV7-3
ASSAGTSLPTDTQY	TRBV19
ASSERWDSQNYGYT	TRBV25-1
ASSPTGLYNEKLF	TRBV5-1